Below are 30 T cell receptor beta chains sequenced from a single sample in a study of shared clonotypes between healthy human individuals. Profiling relied on immunoSEQ multiplex PCR, and the TCRdb table lists in-frame clones only, not all of them. The table includes more than 450,000 clones, approximately 85% detected once. Sequencing was performed on PBMCs. Receptors originate from a woman in her thirties or forties in good health. Some clones in this sample may be carry-over from other donors' samples.

This sequence joins TRBV29-1 and TRBJ1-1; D may be TRBD1 (6 bases). This CDR3 is 13 amino acids long. Trimming left V 7 bases short and J 11 bases short, with 23 bases between. Germline CDR1 and CDR2: SQVTM and ANQGSEA. The CDR3 is CSAGGQQREGAFF. The CDR3 DNA is TGCAGCGCCGGAGGACAGCAACGCGAGGGCGCTTTCTTT.

The gene calls are TRBV4-2 and TRBJ2-7; no firm D call. This CDR3 has 15 residues. Deletions cut 4 bases from V and 2 bases from J, with 15 bases between. The germline V gene has CDR1 LGHNA and CDR2 YNFKEQ. The CDR3 DNA sequence: TGTGCCAGCAGCCTCGTATCGAGGCAAACCTACGAGCAGTACTTC. Its translation is CASSLVSRQTYEQYF.

V and J are TRBV27 and TRBJ2-7; 14 bases line up with TRBD2. Germline lookup yields CDR1 MNHEY and CDR2 SMNVEV (reference sequence). After removal of 0 bases from V and 3 bases from J, the junction contained 10 bases not matched to a gene. The CDR3 extends over 19 amino acids. CDR3 nucleotide sequence: TGTGCCAGCAGTTTATCCTGGACTAGCGGGAGGCCCAGGGACTACGAGCAGTACTTC. Translated, it gives CASSLSWTSGRPRDYEQYF.

The V gene is TRBV28, the J gene TRBJ1-4; D may be TRBD1 (5 bases). V lost 3 bases, J lost 5 bases, and 7 bases lay in between. There are 13 residues in the CDR3. CDR1 is MDHEN, CDR2 SYDVKM, per germline. CDR3 DNA: TGTGCCAGCAGTTTGGGGCAGAATGAAAAACTGTTTTTT. It yields the protein CASSLGQNEKLFF.

The J gene is TRBJ1-1, the V gene TRBV2; tentative D call: TRBD1 (6 bases). The CDR3 is 13 amino acids. Trimming removed 7 bases from V and 4 bases from J, with 13 bases in between. Germline V gives CDR1 SNHLY, CDR2 FYNNEI. Here the CDR3 reads CASKLQGGTEAFF. The CDR3 nucleotides read TGTGCCAGCAAACTACAGGGTGGCACTGAAGCTTTCTTT.

This clone was counted only a few times. V gene TRBV19 combines with J gene TRBJ1-5; D is undetermined. The germline CDR1 and CDR2 sequences are LNHDA and SQIVND (reference sequence). The CDR3 sequence is 14 residues long. V gave up 5 bases and J gave up 4 bases, with 12 bases separating them. The CDR3 sequence: CASSLLQPNQPQHF. The CDR3 DNA reads TGTGCCAGTAGTCTCCTTCAGCCGAATCAGCCCCAGCATTTT.

The chain is built from TRBV2 and TRBJ2-5; a weak D match, TRBD1 (5 bases). Germline CDR1 SNHLY, CDR2 FYNNEI. The CDR3 runs to 11 residues. Trimming took 11 bases from V and 3 from J, leaving 10 bases between them. This CDR3 is CAGCREETQYF. As DNA, the CDR3 is TGTGCCGGCTGCAGGGAAGAGACCCAGTACTTC.

CDR3: CASSPLREMNTEAFF. CDR3 nucleotide sequence: TGTGCCAGCAGCCCACTAAGGGAAATGAACACTGAAGCTTTCTTT. The chain is built from TRBV9 and TRBJ1-1; D is unresolved. Germline V CDR1 and CDR2: SGDLS, YYNGEE. This CDR3 region has 15 residues. Trimming took off 4 bases at V and 0 bases at J, with 13 bases between the two ends. Drawing the rest from reference TRBV9 and TRBJ1-1, the complete variable domain is DSGVTQTPKHLITATGQRVTLRCSPRSGDLSVYWYQQSLDQGLQFLIQYYNGEERAKGNILERFSAQQFPDLHSELNLSSLELGDSALYFCASSPLREMNTEAFFGQGTRLTVV.

CDR3 in amino acids: CASNPPDRSNEKLFF. The CDR3 nucleotides read TGTGCCAGCAATCCCCCGGACAGGTCTAATGAAAAACTGTTTTTT. This sequence joins TRBV7-3 and TRBJ1-4; 7 bases align to TRBD1. With 7 bases clipped from V and 3 bases from J, the junction kept 8 bases outside the gene matches. There are 15 residues in the CDR3. Germline values: CDR1 SGHTA, CDR2 FQGTGA. Complete variable domain (other parts from reference TRBV7-3 and TRBJ1-4): GAGVSQTPSNKVTEKGKYVELRCDPISGHTALYWYRQSLGQGPEFLIYFQGTGAADDSGLPNDRFFAVRPEGSVSTLKIQRTERGDSAVYLCASNPPDRSNEKLFFGSGTQLSVL.

The chain links TRBV9 to TRBJ2-7; 11 positions match TRBD2. The CDR3 extends over 15 amino acids. CDR1 and CDR2 (germline): SGDLS, YYNGEE. Trimming at V came to 5 bases and at J to 3 bases, leaving 7 bases not matched to a gene. The DNA of the CDR3 is TGTGCCAGCAGTCTTACTAGCGGGAGCTTCTACGAGCAGTACTTC. It translates to CASSLTSGSFYEQYF.

Only one count was recorded for this clone. V gene TRBV13 combines with J gene TRBJ2-7, with 8 bases lining up with TRBD2. CDR3 length: 15 amino acids. From germline, CDR1 is PRHDT and CDR2 FYEKMQ (reference sequence). The V and J ends lost 4 bases and 4 bases, in that order; junction bases with no gene match: 9. DNA for the CDR3: TGTGCCAGCAGCTCCAACCGGGGGGGGGCTTACGAGCAGTACTTC. Protein: CASSSNRGGAYEQYF. Combining the CDR3 with reference TRBV13 and TRBJ2-7 gives the whole variable domain AAGVIQSPRHLIKEKRETATLKCYPIPRHDTVYWYQQGPGQDPQFLISFYEKMQSDKGSIPDRFSAQQFSDYHSELNMSSLELGDSALYFCASSSNRGGAYEQYFGPGTRLTVT.

The chain is built from TRBV19 and TRBJ1-3; D is uncertain. Per germline, CDR1 LNHDA and CDR2 SQIVND (reference sequence). Trimming shortened V by 3 bases and J by 0 bases, and 12 bases separated the two germline ends. The CDR3 is made up of 16 amino acids. The CDR3 coding sequence is TGTGCCAGTAGTATTGGCCCTCCCTCCTCTGGAAACACCATATATTTT. Encoded protein: CASSIGPPSSGNTIYF.

This rearrangement joins TRBV5-1 to TRBJ1-3; D is undetermined. The CDR3 contains 14 residues. Germline assignment: CDR1 SGHRS and CDR2 YFSETQ. V was clipped by 0 bases and J by 4 bases, with 8 bases between them. CDR3 residues: CASSLAGLGNTIYF. CDR3 DNA sequence: TGCGCCAGCAGCTTGGCCGGTTTGGGAAACACCATATATTTT.

The CDR3 sequence: CASSPGLPKGDYGYTF. In DNA form, the CDR3 reads TGTGCCAGCTCACCGGGCCTTCCGAAAGGCGACTATGGCTACACCTTC. The chain combines TRBV18 with TRBJ1-2, with D unclear. The V end was cut by 3 bases, the J end by 3 bases, with 17 bases between. The CDR3 is made up of 16 amino acids. Germline CDR1 reads KGHSH; CDR2 reads LQKENI.

This chain uses TRBV7-8 with TRBJ2-5; either TRBD1 or TRBD2 may supply D (5 bases each). The CDR3 covers 13 residues. Trimming took off 7 bases at V and 1 base at J, with 10 bases between the two ends. In germline, CDR1 is SGHVS, CDR2 FQNEAQ. The CDR3 is CASTLGTQETQYF. CDR3 nucleotide sequence: TGTGCCAGCACCCTAGGGACCCAAGAGACCCAGTACTTC.

This clone was found once. The chain combines TRBV6-5 with TRBJ2-1; the D gene is possibly TRBD1 (7 bases). Germline V CDR1 and CDR2: MNHEY, SVGAGI. The CDR3 sequence is 15 residues long. V gave up 3 bases and J gave up 4 bases, with 13 bases separating them. Written as DNA, the CDR3 is TGTGCCAGCAGTTATGGAGGGGGCGGGTACAATGAGCAGTTCTTC. Amino acid sequence: CASSYGGGGYNEQFF.

V usage is TRBV29-1 and J usage is TRBJ2-5, with 9 bases lining up with TRBD1. The CDR3 sequence is 14 residues long. Germline trimming cut 5 bases from V and 5 bases from J; bases unmatched to any gene: 9. CDR1 and CDR2 (germline): SQVTM, ANQGSEA. CDR3 residues: CSVSSDRGRETQYF. The CDR3 nucleotides are TGCAGCGTTTCCTCCGACAGGGGGAGGGAGACCCAGTACTTC.

For the CDR3, the DNA is TGTGCCAGCTCAAGCCGAACAGGGGGTGAAAAACTGTTTTTT. The encoded protein is CASSSRTGGEKLFF. This chain uses TRBV18 with TRBJ1-4; 8 nucleotides align to TRBD1. Trimming at V came to 5 bases and at J to 7 bases, leaving 6 bases not matched to a gene. CDR1 is KGHSH and CDR2 is LQKENI in the germline V gene. The CDR3 covers 14 residues. The whole variable domain, remainder taken from reference TRBV18 and TRBJ1-4, is NAGVMQNPRHLVRRRGQEARLRCSPMKGHSHVYWYRQLPEEGLKFMVYLQKENIIDESGMPKERFSAEFPKEGPSILRIQQVVRGDSAAYFCASSSRTGGEKLFFGSGTQLSVL.

Regarding this clone: The sample holds other DNA sequences that translate to the same CDR3. The rearrangement joins TRBV5-1 to TRBJ1-1; no reliable D call. Trimming left V 5 bases short and J 1 base short, with 9 bases between. The germline gives CDR1 SGHRS, CDR2 YFSETQ. CDR3 size: 13 residues. The CDR3 loop reads CASSPTGNTEAFF. In DNA form, the CDR3 reads TGCGCCAGCAGTCCTACGGGGAACACTGAAGCTTTCTTT.

The V and J genes are TRBV4-1 and TRBJ2-6; unclear D gene. CDR1 MGHRA and CDR2 YSYEKL come from the germline V gene. Between the trimmed V and J ends, which lost 0 bases and 1 base, there was a span of 13 bases. This CDR3 is built from 18 residues. The CDR3 loop reads CASSQEVRFGSGANVLTF. As DNA, the CDR3 is TGCGCCAGCAGCCAAGAAGTCAGGTTCGGGTCTGGGGCCAACGTCCTGACTTTC.

This clone showed up just a few times. The CDR3 nucleotides read TGTGCCAGCAGCTTAGATCTTCGAGGACAGAGGGTGAATCAGCCCCAGCATTTT. The encoded protein is CASSLDLRGQRVNQPQHF. The V gene is TRBV11-2, the J gene TRBJ1-5; D perhaps matches TRBD1 (6 bases). V lost 0 bases, J lost 4 bases, and 19 bases lay in between. The V gene's germline CDR1 is SGHAT and CDR2 FQNNGV. The CDR3 spans 18 residues.

The V call is TRBV18, the J call TRBJ1-4, with 8 bases that match TRBD1. CDR3 size: 14 residues. Looked up from germline, CDR1 is KGHSH and CDR2 is LQKENI. V dropped 6 bases and J dropped 7; count of bases not matched to a gene: 7. The CDR3: CASSPGQGTEKLFF. Written as DNA, the CDR3 is TGTGCCAGCTCGCCTGGACAGGGAACTGAAAAACTGTTTTTT.

This clone showed up just once. The chain combines TRBV5-4 with TRBJ2-3, with 9 positions matching TRBD2. Germline CDR1 is SGHNT and CDR2 is YYREEE (reference sequence). This CDR3 is 14 amino acids long. The V gene end was trimmed by 4 bases and the J gene end by 6 bases; junction bases not matched to a gene: 6. The CDR3 loop reads CASSPGLALDTQYF. The CDR3 DNA reads TGTGCCAGCAGCCCGGGACTAGCCCTCGATACGCAGTATTTT.

The chain carries TRBV7-8 and TRBJ1-5, with D possibly being TRBD1 (6 bases). CDR3 length: 14 amino acids. V lost 1 base and J 7 bases, leaving 11 bases between the germline ends. The V gene's germline CDR1 is SGHVS and CDR2 FQNEAQ. This CDR3 reads CASSLEQGGQPQHF. In DNA, the CDR3 is TGTGCCAGCAGCTTAGAACAGGGTGGCCAGCCCCAGCATTTT.

This chain joins TRBV7-6 and TRBJ1-1, with TRBD1 matching 8 bases. Germline CDR1 SGHVS, CDR2 FNYEAQ. Germline trimming cut 3 bases from V and 1 base from J; bases unmatched to any gene: 4. This CDR3 is 15 amino acids long. DNA for the CDR3: TGTGCCAGCAGCTTTCGGACAGGGACGAACACTGAAGCTTTCTTT. It encodes CASSFRTGTNTEAFF.

The CDR3 loop is CASSVPGLNYEQYF. In DNA, the CDR3 is TGTGCCAGTAGTGTCCCGGGACTCAACTACGAGCAGTACTTC. This chain uses TRBV19 with TRBJ2-7, with D perhaps matching TRBD2 (6 bases). V lost 5 bases and J lost 3, with 14 bases in between. The length of the CDR3 is 14 residues. Germline V CDR1 and CDR2: LNHDA, SQIVND (reference sequence).

This clone was counted a single time. This sequence joins TRBV11-2 and TRBJ2-1, with 12 bases that match TRBD2. CDR1 is SGHAT, CDR2 FQNNGV, per germline. Losses at the gene ends were 5 bases for V and 7 bases for J; bases not matched to a gene: 15. The CDR3 is made up of 18 amino acids. CDR3 amino acids: CASSPTLVLAGGVNEQFF. CDR3 nucleotides: TGTGCCAGCAGCCCAACCCTAGTCCTAGCGGGAGGGGTAAATGAGCAGTTCTTC. The complete variable domain, with remaining parts taken from reference TRBV11-2 and TRBJ2-1, reads EAGVAQSPRYKIIEKRQSVAFWCNPISGHATLYWYQQILGQGPKLLIQFQNNGVVDDSQLPKDRFSAERLKGVDSTLKIQPAKLEDSAVYLCASSPTLVLAGGVNEQFFGPGTRLTVL.

This chain uses TRBV7-9 with TRBJ2-1, with 14 bases matching TRBD2. The CDR3 totals 16 residues. Germline V gene lookup returns CDR1 SEHNR and CDR2 FQNEAQ (reference sequence). With 4 bases clipped from V and 10 bases from J, the junction kept 9 bases outside the gene matches. CDR3 coding DNA: TGTGCCAGCAGCTCGAGCTTGGGACTAGCGGGAGAGGAGCAGTTCTTC. Its translation is CASSSSLGLAGEEQFF.

The V and J genes are TRBV15 and TRBJ2-2; 11 bases are a match to TRBD2. V trimming: 3 bases; J trimming: 5 bases; junction bases outside the gene matches: 2. The CDR3 is made up of 15 amino acids. CDR1 is LNHNV and CDR2 is YYDKDF in the germline V gene (reference sequence). CDR3 in DNA: TGTGCCACCAGCAGTAGCGGGAGGGTAACCGGGGAGCTGTTTTTT. Its translation is CATSSSGRVTGELFF.

This clone has just a few counts. The chain joins TRBV18 to TRBJ2-5; TRBD2 is a possible D gene (6 bases). CDR3 length: 14 amino acids. The germline V gene encodes CDR1 KGHSH and CDR2 LQKENI. Trimming took 3 bases from V and 4 from J, leaving 12 bases between them. The CDR3 bases are TGTGCCAGCTCACCGGGACTCCAGACAGAGACCCAGTACTTC. Protein: CASSPGLQTETQYF.